Included here is one T cell receptor beta chain sequence, with context. Its antigen remains unknown. The method was immunoSEQ multiplex PCR; TCRdb's version includes in-frame clones alone and lacks a portion of them. The repertoire includes more than 60,000 clones, more than 90% of them detected once, and about 0.4% sits in the top ten. The data originate from a study of OX40 agonist ivuxolimab in advanced cancers. Germline V gene data show CDR1 as LNHDA and CDR2 as SQIVND (reference sequence). V was pared by 9 bases and J by 4 bases, with 6 bases of the junction left unmatched. The CDR3 is 13 amino acids. Study results and limitations: In a subset of nonresponders, normalized T-cell clonal expansion was also low.

At cycle 4 day 1, cycle 7 day 1, and baseline, blood was sampled. The chain uses TRBV19 and TRBJ1-5; 7 bases are shared with TRBD1. The TCR comes from an adult with an advanced solid tumor such as melanoma, head and neck, liver or kidney cancer. Sequences were derived from CD4+ or CD8+ T cells sorted from blood, sampled in a trial of the OX40 agonist ivuxolimab. Written as DNA, the CDR3 is TGTGCCAGCACAGGGGTGGGGAATCAGCCCCAGCATTTT. Translating gives CASTGVGNQPQHF.